Listed below are T cell receptor beta chains from one sample, sequenced in a study of Ad26.COV2.S vaccination and SARS-CoV-2 variants. The data were produced by immunoSEQ multiplex PCR, yet TCRdb's version contains in-frame clones alone and is incomplete. The sample includes 440,000 or so clones, 80% to 95% of them seen just once. Material: peripheral blood, obtained in a trial of Ad26.COV2.S vaccine versus placebo. The origin of the receptors is a person between 18 and 59 years old who received the Ad26.COV2.S COVID-19 vaccine or a placebo. Each CDR3 is given with its conserved first and last residue. The order of the fields is V gene, D gene, J gene, clone size, CDR3 protein, CDR3 DNA. A D gene is named only where the DNA matches it firmly. A clone size is listed for some rows: how often the clone was seen (once, few, many), or a class if it is expanded.

V gene: TRBV20-1; D gene: TRBD2; J gene: TRBJ2-5; clone size: -; CDR3 protein: CSASAPSGQETQYF; CDR3 DNA: TGCAGTGCTAGTGCGCCTAGCGGTCAAGAGACCCAGTACTTC
V gene: TRBV28; D gene: -; J gene: TRBJ2-7; clone size: -; CDR3 protein: CASSLDSNEQYF; CDR3 DNA: TGTGCCAGCAGCTTAGACTCTAACGAGCAGTACTTC
V gene: TRBV7-2; D gene: TRBD1; J gene: TRBJ2-3; clone size: -; CDR3 protein: CASSLGAGQGTDTQYF; CDR3 DNA: TGTGCCAGCAGCTTAGGGGCAGGACAGGGGACAGATACGCAGTATTTT
V gene: TRBV5-1; D gene: TRBD1; J gene: TRBJ2-3; clone size: -; CDR3 protein: CASSAGQGTTDTQYF; CDR3 DNA: TGCGCCAGCAGCGCGGGACAGGGTACCACAGATACGCAGTATTTT
V gene: TRBV7-2; D gene: TRBD1; J gene: TRBJ1-6; clone size: -; CDR3 protein: CASSLVRDRRHSPLHF; CDR3 DNA: TGTGCCAGCAGCTTAGTGAGGGACAGAAGACATTCACCCCTCCACTTT
V gene: TRBV6-2/TRBV6-3; D gene: -; J gene: TRBJ1-2; clone size: -; CDR3 protein: CASSLATGYGYTF; CDR3 DNA: TGTGCCAGCAGTTTGGCGACAGGCTATGGCTACACCTTC
V gene: TRBV29-1; D gene: -; J gene: TRBJ2-1; clone size: once; CDR3 protein: CSVDGGLSYNEQFF; CDR3 DNA: TGCAGCGTTGACGGCGGTCTCTCCTACAATGAGCAGTTCTTC
V gene: TRBV6-5; D gene: TRBD2; J gene: TRBJ2-1; clone size: -; CDR3 protein: CASSRRTSQGEQFF; CDR3 DNA: TGTGCCAGCAGCCGCCGGACTAGTCAAGGTGAGCAGTTCTTC
V gene: TRBV5-6; D gene: -; J gene: TRBJ2-3; clone size: -; CDR3 protein: CASSLDRKDTDTQYF; CDR3 DNA: TGTGCCAGCAGCTTGGACAGAAAGGACACAGATACGCAGTATTTT
V gene: TRBV9; D gene: -; J gene: TRBJ2-1; clone size: -; CDR3 protein: CASSVDPRGANEQFF; CDR3 DNA: TGTGCCAGCAGCGTAGACCCTAGAGGGGCGAATGAGCAGTTCTTC